These 26 T cell receptor beta chains were sequenced from one sample in a study of T cells in Graves' hyperthyroidism and ophthalmopathy. The source material, RNA transcripts, was used to amplify TCR beta CDR3 regions. Primed by the HTBI set, a first-round RT-PCR was run on the TCR CDR3. TCRdb re-derived calls from the multiplex PCR reads in MiXCR, one entry per CDR3 protein. The data hold approximately 270,000 distinct CDR3 sequences, with roughly 15% observed a single time. Sequenced input: blood. The receptors were gathered from a woman in her thirties or forties with Graves' hyperthyroidism that later progressed to Graves' ophthalmopathy.

This clonotype was counted at least ten times. V is TRBV12-3 or TRBV12-4 and J is TRBJ1-1; tentatively, D is TRBD1 (5 bases). The CDR3 is 12 residues long. Trimming left V 2 bases short and J 7 bases short, with 8 bases between. DNA of the CDR3: TGTGCCAGCAGTTTATCAGGGTTTGAAGCTTTCTTT. This translates into CASSLSGFEAFF.

This clonotype was seen many times. CDR3 sequence reads: CASRKPTVTKAFF. The CDR3 DNA reads TGTGCCAGCAGAAAACCGACAGTGACAAAAGCTTTCTTT. This chain joins TRBV6-1 and TRBJ1-1; D is possibly TRBD1 (5 bases). The CDR3 is 13 amino acids. V was pared by 6 bases and J by 9 bases, with 17 bases between. Germline V gene sequence: CDR1 MNHNS, CDR2 SASEGT.

On this clonotype: The junction shows a germline mismatch at one end, possibly a read error. The chain uses TRBV6-5 and TRBJ1-1, with D unresolved. Germline V CDR1 and CDR2: MNHEY, SVGAGI. CDR3 length equals 13 residues. The CDR3, as DNA: TGTGCCGGCAGTTGGACGGAGAACACTGAAGCTTTCTTT. This encodes CAGSWTENTEAFF.

This clonotype occurred many times. J is TRBJ2-1 and V is TRBV2; 7 bases fit TRBD1. CDR1 and CDR2 from the germline V gene are SNHLY and FYNNEI. The CDR3 sequence is 13 residues long. Trimming at V came to 7 bases and at J to 10 bases, leaving 10 bases not matched to a gene. CDR3 in DNA: TGTGCCAGCAAAAATCAGGGGGTAGTCGAGCAGTTCTTC. Residues: CASKNQGVVEQFF.

This clonotype has at least ten counts. Written as DNA, the CDR3 is TGTGCCAGCAACCCCCTCTCCCTAGCTGAGACCCAGTACTTC. Translating it yields CASNPLSLAETQYF. The chain is built from TRBV7-9 and TRBJ2-5; weak D call: TRBD2 (5 bases). V dropped 7 bases and J dropped 5 bases, with 17 bases sitting between them. The CDR3 contains 14 residues. Germline V lookup: CDR1 SEHNR, CDR2 FQNEAQ (reference sequence).

This clonotype was recorded at least ten times. CDR3: CASSPASGSYGYTF. In nucleotides, the CDR3 is TGTGCCAGCAGTCCCGCTTCGGGAAGCTATGGCTACACCTTC. The V call is TRBV12-3 or TRBV12-4, the J call TRBJ1-2; no reliable D call. The CDR3 length is 14 residues. The V end lost 5 bases, the J end lost 4 bases, and 14 bases lay between the germline ends.

This chain connects TRBV11-3 to TRBJ2-1, with a tentative D call TRBD1 (5 bases). Trimming left V 11 bases short and J 10 bases short, with 21 bases between. There are 13 residues in the CDR3. Germline values: CDR1 SGHNT, CDR2 YENEEA. The CDR3 region is CALGPPGEKEQFF. In DNA, the CDR3 is TGTGCCTTGGGGCCCCCCGGAGAAAAGGAGCAGTTCTTC.

This clonotype was recorded at least ten times. For the CDR3, the DNA is TGTGCCAGCGCCAAGGGGTATGGCTACACCTTC. Residues: CASAKGYGYTF. The J gene is TRBJ1-2, the V gene TRBV28; possible D gene TRBD1, 5 bases. Germline values: CDR1 MDHEN, CDR2 SYDVKM. The CDR3 has 11 residues. Deletions cut 8 bases from V and 5 bases from J, with 9 bases between.

In its sample, this clonotype was seen many times. The rearrangement uses TRBV28 and TRBJ2-3; D may be TRBD2 (5 bases). V lost 7 bases and J 2 bases, leaving 19 bases between the germline ends. CDR1 MDHEN and CDR2 SYDVKM come from the germline V gene. The CDR3 runs to 16 residues. Written as DNA, the CDR3 is TGTGCCAGCAAAGGCCCCGAGCGGAGAACCACAGATACGCAGTATTTT. Translating it yields CASKGPERRTTDTQYF.

This clonotype was detected many times. The genes are TRBV7-3 and TRBJ2-2, with 7 bases aligning to TRBD2. The CDR3 consists of 16 residues. The V segment lost 5 bases and the J segment 8 bases; nucleotides outside the gene matches: 14. The germline V gene encodes CDR1 SGHTA and CDR2 FQGTGA. As DNA, the CDR3 is TGTGCCAGCAGCCCCAGTTTCTGGCGGGAGTCAGGGGAGCTGTTTTTT. Translating it yields CASSPSFWRESGELFF.

The chain has TRBV3-1 and TRBJ1-6; 7 nucleotides align to TRBD1. CDR1 and CDR2 (germline): LGHDT, YNNKEL (reference sequence). CDR3 size: 14 residues. V was pared by 5 bases and J by 5 bases, with 3 bases of the junction left unmatched. The CDR3 nucleotides are TGTGCCAGCAGCATCGACAGGGATAATTCACCCCTCCACTTT. Its protein is CASSIDRDNSPLHF.

Note on this clonotype: A much bigger clone sits one base away, suggesting this may be a read error. This chain uses TRBV19 with TRBJ1-3; no reliable D call. Germline loops: CDR1 LNHDA, CDR2 SQIVND (reference sequence). CDR3 size: 14 residues. CDR3 bases: TGTGCCAGCAACTCAGCCTTACGGGGAAACACCATAAATTTT. The encoded protein is CASNSALRGNTINF.

CDR3 bases: TGTGCCAGCTCACCAGGCGGGTTGGTTGGGTTCGACAAAGCTTTCTTT. This gives the protein CASSPGGLVGFDKAFF. This chain links TRBV18 with TRBJ1-1; D uncertain. CDR1 is KGHSH and CDR2 is LQKENI in the germline V gene. The V and J ends lost 2 bases and 9 bases respectively, with 22 bases between them. The CDR3 sequence is 16 residues long.

This clonotype was recorded a few times. The CDR3 sequence: CASSLYDGYTEAFF. CDR3 DNA: TGCGCCAGCAGCTTGTACGACGGATACACTGAAGCTTTCTTT. The chain has TRBV5-1 and TRBJ1-1; D gene unclear. The CDR3 runs 14 residues. The germline V gene encodes CDR1 SGHRS and CDR2 YFSETQ. V lost 1 base and J 3 bases, leaving 10 bases between the germline ends.

J is TRBJ2-1 and V is TRBV20-1; tentative D call: TRBD2 (6 bases). The CDR3 runs 16 residues. V lost 3 bases, J lost 7 bases, and 22 bases lay in between. Germline loops: CDR1 DFQATT, CDR2 SNEGSKA (reference sequence). Written as DNA, the CDR3 is TGCAGTGCTAGGGAAAGGCGGGGCGCCCGGGGGAATGAGCAGTTCTTC. Translation: CSARERRGARGNEQFF.

The chain recombines TRBV11-3 with TRBJ2-7, with TRBD2 as a possible D gene (6 bases). Germline V gene lookup returns CDR1 SGHNT and CDR2 YENEEA. The CDR3 is made up of 16 amino acids. V was shortened by 0 bases and J by 3 bases, with 15 bases between the two germline ends. CDR3 sequence: CASSLEPGVTRYEQYF. The CDR3 region has the DNA TGTGCCAGCAGCTTAGAACCGGGAGTAACTCGCTACGAGCAGTACTTC.

This clonotype was detected ten times or more. The chain is built from TRBV2 and TRBJ1-3; D is perhaps TRBD1 (5 bases). Trimming pared 4 bases from V and 0 bases from J, leaving 13 bases between. Germline V CDR1 and CDR2: SNHLY, FYNNEI. The CDR3 loop spans 16 amino acids. The CDR3 reads CASSADSTVSGNTIYF. The CDR3 DNA sequence: TGTGCCAGCAGTGCAGACAGCACCGTCTCTGGAAACACCATATATTTT.

The V and J genes are TRBV19 and TRBJ1-1, with D possibly TRBD1 on 6 matching bases. Germline V CDR1 and CDR2: LNHDA, SQIVND (reference sequence). The CDR3 consists of 14 residues. Trimming pared 7 bases from V and 0 bases from J, leaving 12 bases between. The CDR3 protein is CASTLDRMNTEAFF. CDR3 nucleotides: TGTGCCAGTACCTTGGACAGAATGAACACTGAAGCTTTCTTT.

This clonotype has a count of ten or more. The rearrangement links TRBV15 to TRBJ1-3; D is uncertain. CDR1 and CDR2 from the germline V gene are LNHNV and YYDKDF (reference sequence). This CDR3 has 16 amino acids. The V end was cut by 0 bases, the J end by 8 bases, with 17 bases between. CDR3 loop: CATSRDPELFMDTIYF. The CDR3 region has the DNA TGTGCCACCAGCAGAGATCCTGAACTGTTTATGGACACCATATATTTT.

Many counts were recorded for this clonotype. The chain couples TRBV20-1 to TRBJ2-7; 13 bases line up with TRBD2. Germline assignment: CDR1 DFQATT and CDR2 SNEGSKA (reference sequence). V dropped 2 bases and J dropped 0; count of bases not matched to a gene: 10. This CDR3 comprises 18 residues. The CDR3 sequence is CSARYYGLAGVLSYEQYF. The CDR3 DNA is TGCAGTGCTAGATACTACGGACTAGCGGGAGTCCTCTCCTACGAGCAGTACTTC.

This chain links TRBV7-6 with TRBJ1-1, with D uncertain. Germline CDR1 and CDR2: SGHVS and FNYEAQ. The germline V and J ends were trimmed by 2 bases and 1 base, with 8 bases remaining between them. The CDR3 covers 14 residues. DNA for the CDR3: TGTGCCAGCAGCTTAATTACGGAGAACACTGAAGCTTTCTTT. This sequence encodes CASSLITENTEAFF.

A remark on this clonotype: The junction shows a germline mismatch at one end, possibly a read error. This chain connects TRBV29-1 to TRBJ2-1; 8 bases are a match to TRBD1. The CDR3 is made up of 15 amino acids. CDR1 and CDR2 (germline): SQVTM, ANQGSEA. CDR3 sequence (DNA): TGCAGCGCCATGAGACAGGGGAGAAGGTACAATGAGCAGCTCTTC. Translating it yields CSAMRQGRRYNEQLF.

This clonotype was picked up many times. One end of the junction fails to match germline, which may point to a read error. The chain employs TRBV20-1 and TRBJ2-1; 11 bases align to TRBD2. The CDR3 extends over 15 amino acids. CDR1 is DFQATT and CDR2 is SNEGSKA in the germline V gene (reference sequence). The CDR3 bases are TGCAGTGCTAGAGAGACTAGCGGGGCCAACAAGGAGCAGTTCTTC. It specifies CSARETSGANKEQFF.

This clonotype appeared many times. The chain carries TRBV10-3 and TRBJ1-2; no clear D gene. The CDR3 spans 13 residues. The ends were cut back, 0 bases at V and 8 bases at J, with 10 bases in the middle. The germline gives CDR1 ENHRY, CDR2 SYGVKD. The CDR3 nucleotides read TGTGCCATCAGTGAGTCAGTCAATTACGGCTACACCTTC. Protein: CAISESVNYGYTF.

At least ten counts were recorded for this clonotype. The rearrangement joins TRBV28 to TRBJ2-7, with 11 nucleotides matching TRBD2. Trimming cost V 4 bases and J 4 bases; bases outside gene matches: 3. The length of the CDR3 is 14 residues. Germline CDR1 MDHEN, CDR2 SYDVKM. CDR3 protein: CASSSTSGIYEQYF. CDR3 DNA sequence: TGTGCCAGCAGTTCGACTAGCGGGATATACGAGCAGTACTTC. The variable domain in full, with the rest retrieved from reference TRBV28 and TRBJ2-7, is DVKVTQSSRYLVKRTGEKVFLECVQDMDHENMFWYRQDPGLGLRLIYFSYDVKMKEKGDIPEGYSVSREKKERFSLILESASTNQTSMYLCASSSTSGIYEQYFGPGTRLTVT.

Points on this clonotype: A read error may account for a junction end that differs from germline. The chain is built from TRBV14 and TRBJ2-2; D uncertain. CDR1 is SGHDN, CDR2 FVKESK, per germline. This CDR3 spans 13 amino acids. The CDR3 sequence: CASNQILTGELFF. The CDR3 bases are TGTGCCAGCAACCAAATTTTGACCGGGGAGCTGTTTTTT.